One and the same sample provided the 10 T cell receptor beta chains below, sequenced in a study of cytomegalovirus exposure and HLA in healthy donors (TCRdb year 2017). Receptor amplification or capture employed the immunoSEQ multiplex PCR assay. A mixture of 60 forward primers for TCR Vbeta segments and 13 reverse primers for TCR Jbeta segments was used in the multiplex PCR. In TCRdb, the immuneACCESS table is reduced to in-frame sequences with V and J assigned. These tables do not hold every clone; where another copy was compared, an unresolved V gene accounts for under half, and the others remain unexplained. Present in this sample are 100,000 to 130,000 clones, around 80% of which were seen just once. The top ten hold approximately 2.5% of the sample. The specimen sequenced was PBMCs. Every receptor here comes from a man in his thirties or forties in good health and CMV-seropositive.

The chain employs TRBV30 and TRBJ2-1; tentative D call: TRBD1 (6 bases). Trimming took off 1 base at V and 0 bases at J, with 13 bases between the two ends. From germline, CDR1 is GTSNPN and CDR2 SVGIG (reference sequence). The CDR3 is 16 residues long. In DNA, the CDR3 is TGTGCCTGGAGTGAATGGGGGCGGCCCTCCTACAATGAGCAGTTCTTC. The encoded protein is CAWSEWGRPSYNEQFF.

The chain combines TRBV4-1 with TRBJ1-5; TRBD1 might be the D (6 bases). Germline CDR1 is MGHRA and CDR2 is YSYEKL. CDR3 length equals 16 residues. V lost 6 bases and J lost 1, with 16 bases in between. The CDR3 DNA reads as TGCGCCAGCAGGGCTTTTAGGGGGGGGAGCAATCAGCCCCAGCATTTT. Amino acids: CASRAFRGGSNQPQHF.

The chain joins TRBV5-1 to TRBJ2-5; perhaps TRBD1 as D (6 bases). Looked up from germline, CDR1 is SGHRS and CDR2 is YFSETQ. Trimming took 2 bases from V and 4 from J, leaving 12 bases between them. The CDR3 length is 14 residues. The CDR3 nucleotides are TGCGCCAGCAGCTTCCTGGGACAACCAGAGACCCAGTACTTC. It encodes CASSFLGQPETQYF.

This clone is a singleton in its sample. The gene calls are TRBV5-1 and TRBJ2-3, with D unclear. CDR1 SGHRS and CDR2 YFSETQ come from the germline V gene. V lost 1 base to trimming and J lost 4 bases, with 7 bases between them. This CDR3 spans 13 amino acids. Here the CDR3 reads CASSLSSPDTQYF. The CDR3 region has the DNA TGCGCCAGCAGCTTGAGTAGCCCAGATACGCAGTATTTT.

This chain joins TRBV6-5 and TRBJ2-7; TRBD2 matches at 7 bases. There are 16 residues in the CDR3. Trimming at V came to 0 bases and at J to 3 bases, leaving 8 bases not matched to a gene. The germline gives CDR1 MNHEY, CDR2 SVGAGI. CDR3 sequence: CASSYSFAGVNYEQYF. Here the CDR3 DNA reads TGTGCCAGCAGTTACTCGTTCGCGGGAGTAAACTACGAGCAGTACTTC.

V gene TRBV6-1 combines with J gene TRBJ2-5; 7 positions agree with TRBD2. The CDR3 contains 14 residues. Germline CDR1 MNHNS, CDR2 SASEGT. V lost 7 bases, J lost 5 bases, and 10 bases stayed unmatched. CDR3 region: CASNTGRHRETQYF. Here the CDR3 DNA reads TGTGCCAGCAATACCGGGAGGCACAGGGAGACCCAGTACTTC.

Here the CDR3 DNA reads TGTGCCTGGAGCGACCCAGGAACGTTAACCCTCCACTTT. This gives the protein CAWSDPGTLTLHF. This rearrangement joins TRBV30 to TRBJ1-6; unclear D gene. This CDR3 comprises 13 residues. The germline V gene has CDR1 GTSNPN and CDR2 SVGIG (reference sequence). V lost 3 bases and J lost 14, with 17 bases in between.

The genes are TRBV5-1 and TRBJ2-3; maybe TRBD1 (5 bases). Germline V gene lookup returns CDR1 SGHRS and CDR2 YFSETQ. This CDR3 comprises 14 residues. The V end lost 4 bases, the J end lost 2 bases, and 11 bases lay between the germline ends. The CDR3 region has the DNA TGCGCCAGCAGCCGAACAGGAAACACAGATACGCAGTATTTT. Translation gives CASSRTGNTDTQYF.

The genes are TRBV7-3 and TRBJ2-1; 12 bases map to TRBD2. The germline CDR1 and CDR2 sequences are SGHTA and FQGTGA. This CDR3 contains 15 residues. V was clipped by 3 bases and J by 8 bases; unmatched bases: 5. The CDR3: CASSLVLAGGHEQFF. CDR3 DNA: TGTGCCAGCAGCTTGGTACTAGCGGGGGGCCATGAGCAGTTCTTC.

CDR3 residues: CASSREAEQFF. Here the CDR3 DNA reads TGTGCCAGCAGCCGGGAAGCGGAGCAGTTCTTC. The V and J genes are TRBV11-3 and TRBJ2-1, with TRBD2 as a possible D gene (5 bases). Deletions cut 5 bases from V and 10 bases from J, with 9 bases between. In germline, CDR1 is SGHNT, CDR2 YENEEA. The CDR3 loop spans 11 amino acids.